These 9 T cell receptor beta chains originate from one sample sequenced in a study of human T cells and chemical hapten exposure. Time point indicated: patch test 2, 6 weeks after DPC sensitization. Treatment in this sample: therapeutic diphenylcyclopropenone sensitization with weekly scalp DPC. TCRdb reprocessed the RACE reads via MiXCR and lists one record per CDR3 protein. The sample lists tens of thousands of distinct CDR3 sequences; less than 4% were seen once. Source: whole blood, taken in connection with sensitization to the hapten diphenylcyclopropenone (DPC). These receptors were obtained from a man in his forties with alopecia areata. Some clones in this sample may be carry-over from other donors' samples.

This clonotype was found a few times. This sequence joins TRBV6-2 or TRBV6-3 and TRBJ2-7; D possibly uses TRBD1 or TRBD2 (5 bases each). Trimming cost V 7 bases and J 5 bases, with 15 bases left between them. The germline gives CDR1 MNHEY, CDR2 SVGEGT. This CDR3 is built from 13 residues. This CDR3 reads CASNPGGRNEQYF. CDR3 sequence (DNA): TGTGCCAGCAATCCTGGGGGACGGAACGAGCAGTACTTC.

The J gene is TRBJ2-5, the V gene TRBV5-1; a possible D gene is TRBD2 (6 bases). Trimming took 3 bases from V and 1 from J, leaving 19 bases between them. Germline CDR1 and CDR2: SGHRS and YFSETQ. This CDR3 is built from 17 residues. CDR3 region: CASSSTRLASAQETQYF. CDR3 in DNA: TGCGCCAGCAGCTCAACTAGGCTAGCTAGCGCCCAAGAGACCCAGTACTTC.

This clonotype has at least ten counts. The V and J genes are TRBV6-1 and TRBJ2-3; TRBD1 matches 7 bases. CDR3 length: 15 residues. Germline V lookup: CDR1 MNHNS, CDR2 SASEGT. J gave up 2 bases and V 4 bases, and 6 bases lay outside the gene matches. Here the CDR3 DNA reads TGTGCCAGCAGTGGTGACAGGGTCTCCACAGATACGCAGTATTTT. Translated, it gives CASSGDRVSTDTQYF.

The sample holds many counts of this clonotype. This chain connects TRBV7-9 to TRBJ1-6; D gene unclear. Germline V gene lookup returns CDR1 SEHNR and CDR2 FQNEAQ (reference sequence). This CDR3 has 14 residues. The ends were cut back, 3 bases at V and 8 bases at J, with 11 bases in the middle. This CDR3 reads CASSFGQVDSPLHF. CDR3 nucleotides: TGTGCCAGCAGCTTCGGGCAGGTAGATTCACCCCTCCACTTT.

This clonotype has just a few counts. V gene TRBV12-3 or TRBV12-4 combines with J gene TRBJ1-1, with TRBD1 matching 8 bases. The CDR3 has 24 residues. V was clipped by 4 bases and J by 0 bases; unmatched bases: 31. The CDR3 DNA follows: TGTGCCAGCAGTTCCAGAAGGGGGGACAGGACAGGATTTGGGTTAAATAGGATGAACACTGAAGCTTTCTTT. Its protein is CASSSRRGDRTGFGLNRMNTEAFF.

This clonotype has only a few counts. The CDR3 DNA reads TGTGCCAGCTCACCATCCCCGGGTACTGCTTATGGCTACACCTTC. It yields the protein CASSPSPGTAYGYTF. This sequence joins TRBV18 and TRBJ1-2; D ambiguous. Germline CDR1 reads KGHSH; CDR2 reads LQKENI. The CDR3 totals 15 residues. V lost 2 bases to trimming and J lost 5 bases, with 15 bases between them.

This clonotype was found many times. CDR3 sequence: CSASRREASTDTQYF. In DNA form, the CDR3 reads TGCAGTGCTAGTCGGCGGGAGGCTAGCACAGATACGCAGTATTTT. The rearrangement links TRBV20-1 to TRBJ2-3, with 8 bases aligning to TRBD2. CDR1 is DFQATT, CDR2 SNEGSKA, per germline (reference sequence). With V trimmed by 3 bases and J by 0 bases, 5 bases remained unmatched. The CDR3 loop spans 15 amino acids.

This clonotype was observed at least ten times. The chain couples TRBV28 to TRBJ2-1, with D possibly called TRBD1 or TRBD2 (6 bases each). The V end was cut by 6 bases, the J end by 7 bases, with 19 bases between. In germline, CDR1 is MDHEN, CDR2 SYDVKM. The CDR3 extends over 15 amino acids. CDR3 residues: CASRMGLGGGNEQFF. The CDR3 DNA follows: TGTGCCAGCAGAATGGGACTGGGGGGCGGAAATGAGCAGTTCTTC.

This clonotype was observed a handful of times. This rearrangement joins TRBV20-1 to TRBJ1-5, with 12 bases that match TRBD1. With 5 bases clipped from V and 4 bases from J, the junction kept 6 bases outside the gene matches. This CDR3 is built from 15 residues. Germline-derived CDR1 and CDR2 are DFQATT and SNEGSKA (reference sequence). This CDR3 is CSAGTGGSRNQPQHF. CDR3 sequence (DNA): TGCAGTGCTGGGACAGGGGGCTCGAGGAATCAGCCCCAGCATTTT.